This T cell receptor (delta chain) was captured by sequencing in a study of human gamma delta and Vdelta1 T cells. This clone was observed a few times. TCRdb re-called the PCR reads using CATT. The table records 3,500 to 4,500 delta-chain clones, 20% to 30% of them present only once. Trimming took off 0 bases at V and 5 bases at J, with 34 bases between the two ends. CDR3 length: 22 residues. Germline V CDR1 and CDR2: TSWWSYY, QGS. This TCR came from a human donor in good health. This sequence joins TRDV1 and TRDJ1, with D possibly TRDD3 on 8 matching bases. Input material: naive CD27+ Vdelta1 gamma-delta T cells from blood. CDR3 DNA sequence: TGTGCTCTTGGGGAACTTGTTTGGCCTTCCTCTGTTGGGGGATTGAGTGCAGATAAACTCATCTTT. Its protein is CALGELVWPSSVGGLSADKLIF.